The clone carrying this TCR beta chain is labeled as medium-sized. Its target is not known. The entry originates in a study of immune heterogeneity within non-small cell lung tumors. General observations from the study: T-cell receptor beta clonotypes at high frequency differed largely between individual patients. Local T-cell clonality tracked local tumor mutational burden, showing a moderate yet significant relationship (R 0.3 to 0.35). Site-unique high-frequency clones occurred alongside identical dominant CDR3 beta clonotypes that recurred across tumor sites within a patient.

As template, the study used bulk tumor genomic DNA at 500 to 750 ng per sample. Multiple biopsies spaced far apart were taken from each primary tumor during surgery. Enrolled individuals presented with untreated, newly diagnosed non-small cell lung cancer and received curative surgery. The germline V gene encodes CDR1 SGHRS and CDR2 YFSETQ. The CDR3 extends over 15 amino acids. The ends lost 4 bases at V and 5 bases at J; junction bases unmatched: 5. TCR beta CDR3 was amplified by multiplex PCR, first round around 10 cycles, 32 V and 13 J primers. MiXCR was run by TCRdb on the multiplex PCR reads, yielding one entry per CDR3 protein. Of 8,000 to 11,000 distinct CDR3 sequences in the sample, around a sixth are singletons; the top ten hold about 4%.

Specimen: lung tumor tissue. The TCR originated in a man aged 40-49 years with non-small cell lung cancer. The V call is TRBV5-1, the J call TRBJ2-2; TRBD1 matches at 10 bases. The CDR3 here is CASSLRDRGTGELFF. For the CDR3, the DNA is TGCGCCAGCAGCCTCCGGGACAGGGGTACCGGGGAGCTGTTTTTT.